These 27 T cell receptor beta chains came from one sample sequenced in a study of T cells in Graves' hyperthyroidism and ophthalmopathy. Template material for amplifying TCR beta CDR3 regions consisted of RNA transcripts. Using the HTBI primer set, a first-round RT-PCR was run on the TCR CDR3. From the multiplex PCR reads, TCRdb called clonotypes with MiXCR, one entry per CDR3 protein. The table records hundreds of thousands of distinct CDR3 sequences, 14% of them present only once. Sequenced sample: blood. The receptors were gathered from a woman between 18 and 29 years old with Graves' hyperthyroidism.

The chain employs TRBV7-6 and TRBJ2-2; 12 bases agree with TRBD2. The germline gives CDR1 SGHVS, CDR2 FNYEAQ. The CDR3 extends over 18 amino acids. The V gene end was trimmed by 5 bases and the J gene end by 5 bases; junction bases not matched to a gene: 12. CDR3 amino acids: CASSPLLAGTSGTGELFF. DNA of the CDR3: TGTGCCAGCAGCCCCCTCCTGGCGGGGACTAGCGGGACCGGGGAGCTGTTTTTT.

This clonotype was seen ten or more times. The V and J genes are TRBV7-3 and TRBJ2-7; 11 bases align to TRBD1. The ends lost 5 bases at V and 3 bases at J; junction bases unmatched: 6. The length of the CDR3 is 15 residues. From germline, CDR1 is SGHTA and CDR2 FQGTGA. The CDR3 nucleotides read TGTGCCAGCAGCGCGGCGGGACAGGGGGGCTACGAGCAGTACTTC. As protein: CASSAAGQGGYEQYF.

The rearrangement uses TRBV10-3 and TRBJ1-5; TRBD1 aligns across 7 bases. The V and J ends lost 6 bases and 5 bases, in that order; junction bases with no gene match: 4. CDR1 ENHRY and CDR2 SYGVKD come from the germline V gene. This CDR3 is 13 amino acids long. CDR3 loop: CAIRGDSYQPQHF. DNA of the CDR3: TGTGCCATCAGGGGGGACAGCTATCAGCCCCAGCATTTT.

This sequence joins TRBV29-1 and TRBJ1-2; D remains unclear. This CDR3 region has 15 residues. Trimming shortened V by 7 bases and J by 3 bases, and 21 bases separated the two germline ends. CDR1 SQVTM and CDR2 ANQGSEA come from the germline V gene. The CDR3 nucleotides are TGCAGCGACCTTAAGTCGGGGATGGAAGACTATGGCTACACCTTC. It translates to CSDLKSGMEDYGYTF.

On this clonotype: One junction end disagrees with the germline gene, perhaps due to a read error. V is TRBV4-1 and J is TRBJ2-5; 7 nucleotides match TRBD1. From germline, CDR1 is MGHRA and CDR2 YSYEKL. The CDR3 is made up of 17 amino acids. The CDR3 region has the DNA TGCGCCAGCAGACTGGGACAGCAGGGGTATATTCAAGAGACCCAGCACTTC. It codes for CASRLGQQGYIQETQHF.

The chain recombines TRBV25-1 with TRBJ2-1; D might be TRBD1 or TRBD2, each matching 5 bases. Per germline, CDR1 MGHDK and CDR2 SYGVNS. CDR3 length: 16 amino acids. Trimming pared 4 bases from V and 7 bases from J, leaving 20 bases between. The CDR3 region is CASSAAGGWGWNEQFF. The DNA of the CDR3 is TGTGCCAGCAGTGCGGCAGGCGGGTGGGGGTGGAATGAGCAGTTCTTC. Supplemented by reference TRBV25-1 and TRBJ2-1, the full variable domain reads EADIYQTPRYLVIGTGKKITLECSQTMGHDKMYWYQQDPGMELHLIHYSYGVNSTEKGDLSSESTVSRIRTEHFPLTLESARPSHTSQYLCASSAAGGWGWNEQFFGPGTRLTVL.

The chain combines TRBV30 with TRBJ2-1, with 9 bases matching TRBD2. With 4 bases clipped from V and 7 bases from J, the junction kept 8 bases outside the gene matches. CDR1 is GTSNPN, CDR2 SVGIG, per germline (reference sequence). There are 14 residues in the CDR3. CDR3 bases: TGTGCCTGGACTAGCGGGGTCAGTAGGAATGAGCAGTTCTTC. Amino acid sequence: CAWTSGVSRNEQFF.

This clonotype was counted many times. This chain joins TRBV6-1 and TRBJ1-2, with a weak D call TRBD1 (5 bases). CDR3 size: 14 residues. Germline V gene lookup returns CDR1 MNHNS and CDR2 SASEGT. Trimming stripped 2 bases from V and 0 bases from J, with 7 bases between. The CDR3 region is CASSEWGTNYGYTF. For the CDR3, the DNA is TGTGCCAGCAGTGAATGGGGGACTAACTATGGCTACACCTTC.

The CDR3 here is CASSQAQLYEQYF. DNA of the CDR3: TGCGCCAGCAGCCAAGCCCAGCTCTACGAGCAGTACTTC. This chain uses TRBV4-1 with TRBJ2-7, with no clear D. V was shortened by 1 base and J by 3 bases, with 7 bases between the two germline ends. Germline CDR1 reads MGHRA; CDR2 reads YSYEKL. The CDR3 contains 13 residues.

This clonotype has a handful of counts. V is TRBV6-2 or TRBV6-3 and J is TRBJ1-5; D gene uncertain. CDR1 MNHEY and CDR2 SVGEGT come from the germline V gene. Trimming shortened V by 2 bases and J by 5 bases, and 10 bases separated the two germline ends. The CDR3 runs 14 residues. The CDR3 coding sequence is TGTGCCAGCAGTTACCTAAAAGCCGATCAGCCCCAGCATTTT. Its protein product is CASSYLKADQPQHF.

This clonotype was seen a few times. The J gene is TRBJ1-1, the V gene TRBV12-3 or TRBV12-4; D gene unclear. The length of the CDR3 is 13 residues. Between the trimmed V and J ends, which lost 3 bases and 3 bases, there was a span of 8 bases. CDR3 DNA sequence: TGTGCCAGCAGTTTTGGGGAAGACACTGAAGCTTTCTTT. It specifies CASSFGEDTEAFF.

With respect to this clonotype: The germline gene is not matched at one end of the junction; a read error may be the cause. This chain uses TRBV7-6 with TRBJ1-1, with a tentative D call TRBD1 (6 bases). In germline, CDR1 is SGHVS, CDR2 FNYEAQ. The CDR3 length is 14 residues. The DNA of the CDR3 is TGTGCCAGCAGCTTACGGGGGGCGAACACTGAAGCTTCCTTT. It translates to CASSLRGANTEASF.

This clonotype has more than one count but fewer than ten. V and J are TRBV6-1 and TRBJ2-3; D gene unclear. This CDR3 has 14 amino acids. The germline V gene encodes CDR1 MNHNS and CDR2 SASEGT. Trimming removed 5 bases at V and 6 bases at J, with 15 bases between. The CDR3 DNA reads TGTGCCAGCAGTACGGTCCTGGCTTTCGATACGCAGTATTTT. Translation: CASSTVLAFDTQYF.

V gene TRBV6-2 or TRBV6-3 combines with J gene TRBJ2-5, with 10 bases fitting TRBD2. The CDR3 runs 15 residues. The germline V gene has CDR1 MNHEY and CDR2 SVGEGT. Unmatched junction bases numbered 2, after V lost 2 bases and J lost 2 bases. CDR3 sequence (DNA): TGTGCCAGCAGTTACGGGACTAGCGTTCAAGAGACCCAGTACTTC. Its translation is CASSYGTSVQETQYF.

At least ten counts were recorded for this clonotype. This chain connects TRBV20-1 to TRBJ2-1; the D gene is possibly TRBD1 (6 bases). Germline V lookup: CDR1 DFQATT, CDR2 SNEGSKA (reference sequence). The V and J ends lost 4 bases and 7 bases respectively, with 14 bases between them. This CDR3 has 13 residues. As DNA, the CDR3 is TGCAGTGCTAACCCGGACAGTTTGAATGAGCAGTTCTTC. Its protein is CSANPDSLNEQFF.

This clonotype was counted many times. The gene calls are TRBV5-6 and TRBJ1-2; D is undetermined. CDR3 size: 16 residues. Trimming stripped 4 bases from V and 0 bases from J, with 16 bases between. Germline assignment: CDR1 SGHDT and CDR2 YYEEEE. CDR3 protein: CASSPRMHQANYGYTF. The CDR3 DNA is TGTGCCAGCAGCCCGCGCATGCACCAAGCTAACTATGGCTACACCTTC.

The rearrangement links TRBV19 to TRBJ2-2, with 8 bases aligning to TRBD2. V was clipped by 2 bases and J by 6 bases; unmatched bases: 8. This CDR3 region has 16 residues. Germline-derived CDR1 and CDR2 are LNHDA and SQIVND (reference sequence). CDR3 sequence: CASSISSGFYPGELFF. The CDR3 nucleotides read TGTGCCAGTAGTATATCTAGCGGGTTCTATCCCGGGGAGCTGTTTTTT.

The CDR3, as DNA: TGTGCCAGCAGCTTAGGCCCAACCCCATCAGCGGGAGTCCCAGATACGCAGTATTTT. Translated: CASSLGPTPSAGVPDTQYF. The chain combines TRBV7-6 with TRBJ2-3; TRBD2 aligns across 8 bases. Germline CDR1 reads SGHVS; CDR2 reads FNYEAQ. V dropped 1 base and J dropped 4; count of bases not matched to a gene: 16. The CDR3 is 19 amino acids.

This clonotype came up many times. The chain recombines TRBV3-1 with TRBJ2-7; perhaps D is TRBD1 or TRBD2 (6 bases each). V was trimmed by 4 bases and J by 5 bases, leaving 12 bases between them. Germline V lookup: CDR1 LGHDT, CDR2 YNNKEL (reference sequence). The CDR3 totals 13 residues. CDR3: CASSPSGADEQYF. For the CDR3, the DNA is TGTGCCAGCAGCCCGTCGGGGGCGGACGAGCAGTACTTC.

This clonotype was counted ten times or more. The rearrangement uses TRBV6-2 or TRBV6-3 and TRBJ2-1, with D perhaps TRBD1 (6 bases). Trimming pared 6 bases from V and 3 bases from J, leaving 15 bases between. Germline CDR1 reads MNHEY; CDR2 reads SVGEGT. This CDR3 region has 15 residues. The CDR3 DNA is TGTGCCAGCAGCCAAACAGGGTCAATCTACAATGAGCAGTTCTTC. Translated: CASSQTGSIYNEQFF.

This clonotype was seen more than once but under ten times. Written as DNA, the CDR3 is TGTGCCGGGGACAGGGGACAAGCAGATACGCAGTATTTT. Its protein product is CAGDRGQADTQYF. J is TRBJ2-3 and V is TRBV2; 10 bases line up with TRBD1. Germline CDR1 is SNHLY and CDR2 is FYNNEI. J gave up 4 bases and V 11 bases, and 6 bases lay outside the gene matches. The CDR3 spans 13 residues.

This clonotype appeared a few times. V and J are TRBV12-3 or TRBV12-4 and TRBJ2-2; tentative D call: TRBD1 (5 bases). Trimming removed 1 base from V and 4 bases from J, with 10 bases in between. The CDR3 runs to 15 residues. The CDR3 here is CASSLVGASTGELFF. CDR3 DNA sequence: TGTGCCAGCAGTTTAGTAGGGGCTAGCACCGGGGAGCTGTTTTTT.

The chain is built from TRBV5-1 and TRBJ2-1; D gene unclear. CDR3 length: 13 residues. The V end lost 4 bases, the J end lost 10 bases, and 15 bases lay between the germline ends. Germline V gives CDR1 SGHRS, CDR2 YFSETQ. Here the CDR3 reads CASSPRTGTEQFF. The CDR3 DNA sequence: TGCGCCAGCAGCCCGCGGACCGGTACCGAGCAGTTCTTC.

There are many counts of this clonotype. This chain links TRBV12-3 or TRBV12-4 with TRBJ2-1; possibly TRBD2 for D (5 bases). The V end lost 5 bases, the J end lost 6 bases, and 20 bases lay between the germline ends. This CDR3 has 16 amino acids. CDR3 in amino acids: CASSRRGPGEPNEQFF. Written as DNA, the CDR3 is TGTGCCAGCAGTCGAAGAGGACCCGGGGAACCCAATGAGCAGTTCTTC.

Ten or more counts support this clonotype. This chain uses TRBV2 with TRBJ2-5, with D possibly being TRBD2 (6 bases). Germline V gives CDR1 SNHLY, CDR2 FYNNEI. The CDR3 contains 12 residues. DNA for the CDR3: TGTTCGTCGGGTTTAGCGGTGACAACCCAGTACTTC. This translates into CSSGLAVTTQYF.

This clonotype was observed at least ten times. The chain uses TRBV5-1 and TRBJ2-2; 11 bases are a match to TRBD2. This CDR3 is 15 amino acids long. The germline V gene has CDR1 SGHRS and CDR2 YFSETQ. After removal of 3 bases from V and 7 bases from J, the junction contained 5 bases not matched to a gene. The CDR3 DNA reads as TGCGCCAGCAGCTATCTAGCGGGAGGTGGCGGGGAGCTGTTTTTT. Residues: CASSYLAGGGGELFF.

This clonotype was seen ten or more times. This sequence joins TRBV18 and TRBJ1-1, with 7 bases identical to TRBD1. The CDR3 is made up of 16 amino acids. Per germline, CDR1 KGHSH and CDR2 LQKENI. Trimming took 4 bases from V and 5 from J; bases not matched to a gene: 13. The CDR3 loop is CASSLAVDRVLTEAFF. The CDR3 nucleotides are TGTGCCAGCTCACTCGCGGTCGACAGGGTTTTGACTGAAGCTTTCTTT.